Below, 29 T cell receptor beta chains from the same sample are listed, as sequenced in a study of blood T cell repertoires in COVID-19. Profiled with immunoSEQ multiplex PCR; TCRdb holds only in-frame clones, not every one. Of around 280,000 clones listed, around four fifths are singletons. The specimen was peripheral blood. These receptors were taken from a woman in her fifties or sixties with active or convalescent COVID-19.

As concerns this clone: Other DNA sequences from this sample encode an identical CDR3 as well. V and J are TRBV19 and TRBJ2-3; 7 bases match TRBD2. The CDR3 covers 15 residues. The trim removed 2 bases at V and 1 base at J, leaving 3 bases unmatched. CDR1 and CDR2 (germline): LNHDA, SQIVND (reference sequence). DNA for the CDR3: TGTGCCAGTAGTATACGACTAGCTGGCACAGATACGCAGTATTTT. This encodes CASSIRLAGTDTQYF. The entire variable domain, with the rest obtained from reference TRBV19 and TRBJ2-3, is as follows: DGGITQSPKYLFRKEGQNVTLSCEQNLNHDAMYWYRQDPGQGLRLIYYSQIVNDFQKGDIAEGYSVSREKKESFPLTVTSAQKNPTAFYLCASSIRLAGTDTQYFGPGTRLTVL.

This chain links TRBV29-1 with TRBJ1-1; D is unclear. Between the trimmed V and J ends, which lost 6 bases and 5 bases, there was a span of 10 bases. Germline values: CDR1 SQVTM, CDR2 ANQGSEA. This CDR3 has 11 residues. CDR3 region: CSVGGGTEAFF. The CDR3 coding sequence is TGCAGCGTAGGCGGAGGAACTGAAGCTTTCTTT.

This rearrangement joins TRBV7-6 to TRBJ2-1; D remains ambiguous. From germline, CDR1 is SGHVS and CDR2 FNYEAQ. The CDR3 is made up of 15 amino acids. Trimming removed 3 bases from V and 0 bases from J, with 9 bases in between. The CDR3 coding sequence is TGTGCCAGCAGCTTTAGTCTGAGCTCCTACAATGAGCAGTTCTTC. Encoded protein: CASSFSLSSYNEQFF.

The chain joins TRBV18 to TRBJ1-1; possibly TRBD1 for D (5 bases). Trimming removed 2 bases at V and 1 base at J, with 14 bases between. Per the germline V gene, CDR1 is KGHSH and CDR2 is LQKENI. CDR3 length: 16 amino acids. The CDR3 sequence: CASSPVAGRENTEAFF. CDR3 nucleotide sequence: TGTGCCAGCTCACCAGTGGCAGGGAGGGAGAACACTGAAGCTTTCTTT.

The chain combines TRBV30 with TRBJ1-1, with D maybe TRBD1 (5 bases). The CDR3 spans 13 residues. Germline V gene lookup returns CDR1 GTSNPN and CDR2 SVGIG (reference sequence). The germline V and J ends were trimmed by 0 bases and 7 bases, with 12 bases remaining between them. This CDR3 is CAWSVLSGLEAFF. CDR3 nucleotides: TGTGCCTGGAGTGTTTTATCGGGACTTGAAGCTTTCTTT. The full variable domain, rest sourced from reference TRBV30 and TRBJ1-1, is SQTIHQWPATLVQPVGSPLSLECTVEGTSNPNLYWYRQAAGRGLQLLFYSVGIGQISSEVPQNLSASRPQDRQFILSSKKLLLSDSGFYLCAWSVLSGLEAFFGQGTRLTVV.

The chain has TRBV28 and TRBJ2-1; 9 bases are a match to TRBD2. Germline CDR1 is MDHEN and CDR2 is SYDVKM. J gave up 9 bases and V 5 bases, and 11 bases lay outside the gene matches. The length of the CDR3 is 15 residues. The CDR3 nucleotides are TGTGCCAGCAGTCGAGTTGGTAGCGGGAGCGGTGAGCAGTTCTTC. Protein product: CASSRVGSGSGEQFF.

This sequence joins TRBV6-6 and TRBJ2-1; D may be TRBD1 (6 bases). The CDR3 spans 14 residues. Deletions cut 5 bases from V and 3 bases from J, with 11 bases between. Per germline, CDR1 MNHNY and CDR2 SVGAGI (reference sequence). The CDR3 DNA follows: TGTGCCAGCAGTCGACAGGTTAACTACAATGAGCAGTTCTTC. It yields the protein CASSRQVNYNEQFF.

V is TRBV11-2 and J is TRBJ2-1, with 12 bases identical to TRBD2. The CDR3 length is 16 residues. Trimming cost V 5 bases and J 4 bases; bases outside gene matches: 6. Germline lookup yields CDR1 SGHAT and CDR2 FQNNGV. The DNA for the CDR3 is TGTGCCAGCAGCCCCGGTACTAGCGGGAGGTACAATGAGCAGTTCTTC. Its translation is CASSPGTSGRYNEQFF.

The rearrangement joins TRBV11-2 to TRBJ1-1; the D gene is possibly TRBD1 (6 bases). Trimming took off 5 bases at V and 3 bases at J, with 22 bases between the two ends. CDR1 SGHAT and CDR2 FQNNGV come from the germline V gene. CDR3 length equals 17 residues. The CDR3 DNA is TGTGCCAGCAGCCCACGAGGGGTTACAGGGTGGCACACTGAAGCTTTCTTT. Amino acids: CASSPRGVTGWHTEAFF.

V is TRBV3-1 (or the pseudogene TRBV3-2) and J is TRBJ1-2; 8 bases are a match to TRBD1. Germline V gives CDR1 LGHDT, CDR2 YNNKEL (reference sequence). This CDR3 is 13 amino acids long. V shed 4 bases and J 13 bases; nucleotides not matched to a gene: 11. Written as DNA, the CDR3 is TGTGCCAGCAGCCCGCCGGACAGGGCGAATTTCACCTTC. It yields the protein CASSPPDRANFTF.

The rearrangement links TRBV19 to TRBJ2-3; perhaps TRBD2 as D (6 bases). Germline values: CDR1 LNHDA, CDR2 SQIVND (reference sequence). This CDR3 spans 15 amino acids. V lost 0 bases and J lost 1, with 8 bases in between. The CDR3 sequence is CASSIDGGRTDTQYF. The CDR3 bases are TGTGCCAGTAGTATAGACGGGGGTCGCACAGATACGCAGTATTTT.

J is TRBJ2-3 and V is TRBV5-1; 15 bases map to TRBD2. The CDR3 length is 18 residues. J lost 1 base, V lost 4 bases, and 7 bases had no gene match. CDR1 and CDR2 (germline): SGHRS, YFSETQ. The CDR3 loop is CASSRTSGRAFGTDTQYF. The CDR3 coding sequence is TGCGCCAGCAGCCGGACTAGCGGGAGGGCCTTTGGCACAGATACGCAGTATTTT.

V gene TRBV12-3 or TRBV12-4 combines with J gene TRBJ2-1; 8 bases are shared with TRBD2. Trimming cost V 3 bases and J 8 bases; bases outside gene matches: 3. The CDR3 runs 13 residues. CDR3 sequence reads: CASSFWREDEQFF. Written as DNA, the CDR3 is TGTGCCAGCAGTTTTTGGCGGGAGGATGAGCAGTTCTTC.

The rearrangement uses TRBV10-1 and TRBJ1-2; 8 positions match TRBD1. CDR1 is WNHNN and CDR2 is SYGVQD in the germline V gene (reference sequence). Germline trimming cut 8 bases from V and 6 bases from J; bases unmatched to any gene: 8. The CDR3 consists of 13 residues. In DNA form, the CDR3 reads TGCGCCAGCTCCGAGGACAGGGTCCATGGCTACACCTTC. Its protein product is CASSEDRVHGYTF.

The chain employs TRBV28 and TRBJ2-2, with D perhaps TRBD1 (6 bases). CDR3 length: 16 amino acids. V lost 4 bases, J lost 0 bases, and 12 bases lay in between. Germline-derived CDR1 and CDR2 are MDHEN and SYDVKM. DNA of the CDR3: TGTGCCAGCAGTTCGACAGGTACGACGAACACCGGGGAGCTGTTTTTT. Its protein product is CASSSTGTTNTGELFF.

CDR3 DNA sequence: TGTGCCAGCAGCCAAGGAATAGCGGGCCCCACAGATACGCAGTATTTT. Translation: CASSQGIAGPTDTQYF. The chain has TRBV4-2 and TRBJ2-3, with 7 bases aligning to TRBD2. V shed 1 base and J 2 bases; nucleotides not matched to a gene: 6. This CDR3 spans 16 amino acids. CDR1 LGHNA and CDR2 YNFKEQ come from the germline V gene.

The rearrangement joins TRBV2 to TRBJ1-5; 7 bases map to TRBD1. V lost 5 bases to trimming and J lost 0 bases; unmatched junction nucleotides: 4. The germline gives CDR1 SNHLY, CDR2 FYNNEI. The CDR3 sequence is 15 residues long. Written as DNA, the CDR3 is TGTGCCAGCAGTCGGGGACAGTTTAGCAATCAGCCCCAGCATTTT. Encoded protein: CASSRGQFSNQPQHF. The whole variable domain, remainder taken from reference TRBV2 and TRBJ1-5, is EPEVTQTPSHQVTQMGQEVILRCVPISNHLYFYWYRQILGQKVEFLVSFYNNEISEKSEIFDDQFSVERPDGSNFTLKIRSTKLEDSAMYFCASSRGQFSNQPQHFGDGTRLSIL.

This chain connects TRBV28 to TRBJ2-7, with unresolved D. Germline CDR1 and CDR2: MDHEN and SYDVKM. This CDR3 has 16 amino acids. Trimming stripped 2 bases from V and 4 bases from J, with 18 bases between. The CDR3 is CASSLQVPSPLYEQYF. Here the CDR3 DNA reads TGTGCCAGCAGTTTACAGGTACCATCTCCTCTATACGAGCAGTACTTC. The full variable domain, with the rest looked up from reference TRBV28 and TRBJ2-7, is DVKVTQSSRYLVKRTGEKVFLECVQDMDHENMFWYRQDPGLGLRLIYFSYDVKMKEKGDIPEGYSVSREKKERFSLILESASTNQTSMYLCASSLQVPSPLYEQYFGPGTRLTVT.

CDR3 nucleotides: TGTGCCAGTAGTATAGATCCGCGGAGTGGGAACTATGGCTACACCTTC. This codes for CASSIDPRSGNYGYTF. The V call is TRBV19, the J call TRBJ1-2; D is unclear. Germline-derived CDR1 and CDR2 are LNHDA and SQIVND (reference sequence). V was cut by 0 bases and J by 2 bases, with 13 bases left in between. This CDR3 spans 16 amino acids.

This clone has only one observation. The V gene is TRBV19, the J gene TRBJ1-1; possible D gene TRBD1, 6 bases. This CDR3 has 14 residues. Germline CDR1 LNHDA, CDR2 SQIVND (reference sequence). Trimming stripped 7 bases from V and 1 base from J, with 13 bases between. CDR3 in amino acids: CASKGGGANTEAFF. In nucleotides, the CDR3 is TGTGCCAGTAAGGGCGGGGGGGCGAACACTGAAGCTTTCTTT.

This sequence joins TRBV7-8 and TRBJ2-2, with a tentative D call TRBD2 (5 bases). Trimming stripped 4 bases from V and 1 base from J, with 10 bases between. The CDR3 consists of 15 residues. Germline V gene sequence: CDR1 SGHVS, CDR2 FQNEAQ. Here the CDR3 reads CASSSHRGNTGELFF. Here the CDR3 DNA reads TGTGCCAGCAGCTCCCACCGGGGGAACACCGGGGAGCTGTTTTTT.

The V gene is TRBV18, the J gene TRBJ1-2; tentative D call: TRBD1 (5 bases). Germline V gives CDR1 KGHSH, CDR2 LQKENI. V lost 3 bases and J lost 4, with 15 bases in between. The CDR3 is 15 residues long. CDR3 region: CASSPTTQEGYGYTF. Written as DNA, the CDR3 is TGTGCCAGCTCACCGACCACACAGGAGGGCTATGGCTACACCTTC.

V gene TRBV3-1 (or the pseudogene TRBV3-2) combines with J gene TRBJ2-7; TRBD2 aligns across 15 bases. CDR3 size: 21 residues. CDR1 LGHDT and CDR2 YNNKEL come from the germline V gene (reference sequence). V trimming: 0 bases; J trimming: 3 bases; junction bases outside the gene matches: 15. CDR3 DNA sequence: TGTGCCAGCAGCCAAGAAGCTCGAGGACTAGCGGGAGGGCCGAATTTCTACGAGCAGTACTTC. The encoded protein is CASSQEARGLAGGPNFYEQYF.

This chain joins TRBV19 and TRBJ1-1; 7 nucleotides line up with TRBD1. CDR1 is LNHDA, CDR2 SQIVND, per germline (reference sequence). Trimming removed 6 bases from V and 5 bases from J; junction bases left unmatched: 9. CDR3 size: 14 residues. The CDR3 sequence is CASSLPIRGTEAFF. DNA of the CDR3: TGTGCCAGTAGCCTACCGATCAGGGGGACTGAAGCTTTCTTT.

This clone was picked up a small number of times. The genes are TRBV27 and TRBJ2-1; 9 bases are a match to TRBD2. CDR1 is MNHEY and CDR2 is SMNVEV in the germline V gene (reference sequence). CDR3 length equals 13 residues. V gave up 8 bases and J gave up 4 bases; unmatched junction bases: 3. The CDR3, as DNA: TGTGCCAGCCGGCTAGCGGGATACAATGAGCAGTTCTTC. Protein sequence: CASRLAGYNEQFF.

The V gene is TRBV29-1, the J gene TRBJ1-1, with TRBD1 identical over 7 bases. The CDR3 covers 13 residues. With V trimmed by 4 bases and J by 7 bases, 9 bases remained unmatched. Germline V gives CDR1 SQVTM, CDR2 ANQGSEA. In DNA form, the CDR3 reads TGCAGCGTTGGCGGGACAGTATCAGATGAAGCTTTCTTT. Its protein product is CSVGGTVSDEAFF.

The chain recombines TRBV3-1 (or the pseudogene TRBV3-2) with TRBJ2-3; D is perhaps TRBD2 (7 bases). The CDR3 is made up of 16 amino acids. Germline V gives CDR1 LGHDT, CDR2 YNNKEL (reference sequence). V was trimmed by 1 base and J by 3 bases, leaving 14 bases between them. The CDR3 protein is CASSQVGGGLTDTQYF. DNA of the CDR3: TGTGCCAGCAGCCAAGTGGGGGGGGGCCTAACAGATACGCAGTATTTT.

This clone came up once. The chain joins TRBV5-1 to TRBJ2-1, with a weak D call TRBD2 (5 bases). The germline gives CDR1 SGHRS, CDR2 YFSETQ. Trimming took 4 bases from V and 0 from J, leaving 14 bases between them. This CDR3 is 16 amino acids long. The CDR3 DNA reads as TGCGCCAGCAGCATGTCAGCGGAGAGCTCCTACAATGAGCAGTTCTTC. This gives the protein CASSMSAESSYNEQFF. Based on the CDR3 plus reference TRBV5-1 and TRBJ2-1, the full variable domain is KAGVTQTPRYLIKTRGQQVTLSCSPISGHRSVSWYQQTPGQGLQFLFEYFSETQRNKGNFPGRFSGRQFSNSRSEMNVSTLELGDSALYLCASSMSAESSYNEQFFGPGTRLTVL.

The rearrangement links TRBV6-2 or TRBV6-3 to TRBJ2-3, with a weak D call TRBD2 (6 bases). Trimming left V 5 bases short and J 7 bases short, with 22 bases between. The CDR3 spans 16 residues. Per the germline V gene, CDR1 is MNHEY and CDR2 is SVGEGT. The chain's CDR3 is CASSPLSGQRENTQYF. In nucleotides, the CDR3 is TGTGCCAGCAGTCCACTTAGCGGCCAGAGGGAAAATACGCAGTATTTT.